This T cell receptor (beta chain) was documented in a study of PD-1 blockade in classical Hodgkin lymphoma. Points from the study as a whole: The repertoire differences lack a defined cause, possibly disease activity or prior therapy. Newly diagnosed patients reportedly trailed healthy donors in baseline TCR diversity. Patients who initiated nivolumab within 1 year of ASCT were excluded.

A remark on this clone: Its specificity is not known.

Trimming pared 6 bases from V and 0 bases from J, leaving 15 bases between. CDR3 size: 16 residues. CDR1 and CDR2 from the germline V gene are MNHEY and SMNVEV (reference sequence). Sequencing was performed with immunoSEQ multiplex PCR; in TCRdb, only in-frame clones are kept and a portion is missing. The sample includes some 8,700 clones, 87% of them seen just once. Time point noted: cycle 4 day 1 (C4D1), after 5 to 7 weeks of nivolumab. Following autologous stem cell transplantation, relapse occurred in every patient, and exposure to brentuximab vedotin varied. The chain has TRBV27 and TRBJ2-1; D call uncertain. The clonotype originates from a human donor with classical Hodgkin lymphoma. This specimen consisted of peripheral blood mononuclear cells (PBMCs), obtained before the fourth cycle of nivolumab. The CDR3: CASSLPGVSSYNEQFF. DNA of the CDR3: TGTGCCAGCAGCCTACCGGGTGTGAGCTCCTACAATGAGCAGTTCTTC.